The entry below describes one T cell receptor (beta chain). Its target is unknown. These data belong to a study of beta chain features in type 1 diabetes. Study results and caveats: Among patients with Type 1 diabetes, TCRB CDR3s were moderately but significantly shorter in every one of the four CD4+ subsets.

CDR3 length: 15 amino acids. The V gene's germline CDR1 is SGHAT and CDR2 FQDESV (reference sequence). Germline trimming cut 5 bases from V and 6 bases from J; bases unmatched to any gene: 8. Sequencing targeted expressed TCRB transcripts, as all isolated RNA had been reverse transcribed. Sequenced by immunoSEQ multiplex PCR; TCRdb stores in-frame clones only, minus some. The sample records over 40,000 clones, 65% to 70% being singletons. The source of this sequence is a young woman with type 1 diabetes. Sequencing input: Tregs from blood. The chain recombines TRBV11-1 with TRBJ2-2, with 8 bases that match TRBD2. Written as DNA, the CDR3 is TGTGCCAGCAGCCCGAGAGGGACTAGGCCCGGGGAGCTGTTTTTT. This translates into CASSPRGTRPGELFF.